This entry lists 15 T cell receptor beta chains sequenced from one sample in a study of cytomegalovirus exposure and HLA in healthy donors. With 60 Vbeta and 13 Jbeta primers, the PCR was carried out. The table came from immunoSEQ multiplex PCR; TCRdb's copy has only in-frame clones and leaves some out. The sample includes about 200,000 clones, roughly 80% of them seen just once. The material sequenced was PBMCs. Every receptor here comes from a man aged 35-49 years in good health and CMV-seronegative.

This chain joins TRBV5-1 and TRBJ2-3; 8 nucleotides agree with TRBD2. The CDR3 runs 14 residues. The V gene's germline CDR1 is SGHRS and CDR2 YFSETQ. The V segment lost 3 bases and the J segment 4 bases; nucleotides outside the gene matches: 4. The CDR3 is CASSSSTSADTQYF. The CDR3 DNA reads as TGCGCCAGCAGCTCCTCGACTAGCGCAGATACGCAGTATTTT. The complete variable domain, with remaining parts taken from reference TRBV5-1 and TRBJ2-3, reads KAGVTQTPRYLIKTRGQQVTLSCSPISGHRSVSWYQQTPGQGLQFLFEYFSETQRNKGNFPGRFSGRQFSNSRSEMNVSTLELGDSALYLCASSSSTSADTQYFGPGTRLTVL.

A word on this clone: The germline gene is not matched at one end of the junction; a read error may be the cause. V and J are TRBV7-6 and TRBJ2-7, with 11 bases identical to TRBD2. CDR1 is SGHVS, CDR2 FNYEAQ, per germline. The CDR3 contains 14 residues. In DNA, the CDR3 is TGTGCCAGCAGCATAGCGGGAGGGCCCTACGAGCAGTACTTC. It encodes CASSIAGGPYEQYF.

As DNA, the CDR3 is TGCAGCGCCATCACAGGCCCCGACCAGTACTTC. It specifies CSAITGPDQYF. The chain joins TRBV29-1 to TRBJ2-5, with D maybe TRBD1 (5 bases). From germline, CDR1 is SQVTM and CDR2 ANQGSEA. The CDR3 has 11 amino acids. The V end lost 7 bases, the J end lost 10 bases, and 16 bases lay between the germline ends.

The chain is built from TRBV5-6 and TRBJ1-1, with D perhaps matching TRBD1 (6 bases). CDR3 length: 13 amino acids. V was shortened by 1 base and J by 6 bases, with 10 bases between the two germline ends. CDR1 SGHDT and CDR2 YYEEEE come from the germline V gene. Here the CDR3 DNA reads TGTGCCAGCAGCTTGTACAGGGTTTCTGAAGCTTTCTTT. Its translation: CASSLYRVSEAFF.

The chain couples TRBV11-2 to TRBJ1-1; possible D gene TRBD1, 5 bases. Germline-derived CDR1 and CDR2 are SGHAT and FQNNGV. Trimming took 3 bases from V and 2 from J, leaving 13 bases between them. The CDR3 runs 15 residues. The CDR3 reads CASSFPNGGNTEAFF. DNA of the CDR3: TGTGCCAGCAGCTTTCCTAACGGGGGAAACACTGAAGCTTTCTTT.

The chain joins TRBV18 to TRBJ1-6; 8 bases are shared with TRBD1. The germline CDR1 and CDR2 sequences are KGHSH and LQKENI. J gave up 9 bases and V 3 bases, and 4 bases lay outside the gene matches. The CDR3 is 14 amino acids. Written as DNA, the CDR3 is TGTGCCAGCTCACCTTCGGACAGGGTTTCACCCCTCCACTTT. Translated: CASSPSDRVSPLHF.

The CDR3 reads CASSKNRAEQYF. The CDR3 DNA sequence: TGTGCCAGTAGTAAGAACAGGGCCGAGCAGTACTTC. The chain has TRBV19 and TRBJ2-7; D is possibly TRBD1 (6 bases). This CDR3 has 12 amino acids. Trimming stripped 4 bases from V and 6 bases from J, with 10 bases between. Germline loops: CDR1 LNHDA, CDR2 SQIVND (reference sequence).

This clone was counted a single time. CDR3 loop: CASSLVGLAGKSGANVLTF. The CDR3 nucleotides read TGTGCCAGCAGCTTAGTTGGACTAGCGGGGAAGTCTGGGGCCAACGTCCTGACTTTC. The J gene is TRBJ2-6, the V gene TRBV7-2; TRBD2 aligns across 12 bases. Unmatched junction bases numbered 5, after V lost 1 base and J lost 1 base. CDR1 and CDR2 (germline): SGHTA, FQGNSA. CDR3 size: 19 residues.

The rearrangement links TRBV6-5 to TRBJ1-1; D call uncertain. This CDR3 is built from 15 residues. V lost 0 bases, J lost 0 bases, and 8 bases lay in between. Germline loops: CDR1 MNHEY, CDR2 SVGAGI. The CDR3 sequence is CASSYSTGMNTEAFF. The CDR3 region has the DNA TGTGCCAGCAGTTACTCTACCGGTATGAACACTGAAGCTTTCTTT.

The rearrangement joins TRBV7-9 to TRBJ2-7, with 8 bases matching TRBD1. Germline V gives CDR1 SEHNR, CDR2 FQNEAQ (reference sequence). The CDR3 has 13 residues. V dropped 5 bases and J dropped 5; count of bases not matched to a gene: 5. CDR3 protein: CASSQTGENEQYF. CDR3 DNA sequence: TGTGCCAGCAGCCAGACAGGGGAGAACGAGCAGTACTTC.

This clone was seen only a few times. This chain joins TRBV30 and TRBJ1-4; D uncertain. Looked up from germline, CDR1 is GTSNPN and CDR2 is SVGIG (reference sequence). V was shortened by 5 bases and J by 0 bases, with 13 bases between the two germline ends. The CDR3 is made up of 15 amino acids. CDR3 nucleotide sequence: TGTGCCTGGGGCTCCGAGGGAACAACTAATGAAAAACTGTTTTTT. Translation: CAWGSEGTTNEKLFF. Drawing the rest from reference TRBV30 and TRBJ1-4, the complete variable domain is SQTIHQWPATLVQPVGSPLSLECTVEGTSNPNLYWYRQAAGRGLQLLFYSVGIGQISSEVPQNLSASRPQDRQFILSSKKLLLSDSGFYLCAWGSEGTTNEKLFFGSGTQLSVL.

This chain uses TRBV7-2 with TRBJ1-2; tentative D call: TRBD1 (6 bases). The length of the CDR3 is 17 residues. Between the trimmed V and J ends, which lost 5 bases and 0 bases, there was a span of 19 bases. CDR1 SGHTA and CDR2 FQGNSA come from the germline V gene. The CDR3 bases are TGTGCCAGCAGCCCCCAGGCCCCCAGGACAGCTAACTATGGCTACACCTTC. This gives the protein CASSPQAPRTANYGYTF.

The CDR3 region is CASFTGTSQETQYF. CDR3 bases: TGCGCCAGTTTTACCGGGACTAGTCAAGAGACCCAGTACTTC. The chain couples TRBV5-1 to TRBJ2-5; 8 bases align to TRBD2. Germline V gene lookup returns CDR1 SGHRS and CDR2 YFSETQ. V was pared by 8 bases and J by 2 bases, with 8 bases of the junction left unmatched. This CDR3 is 14 amino acids long.

The V call is TRBV7-8, the J call TRBJ1-3; tentatively, D is TRBD1 (6 bases). CDR1 is SGHVS, CDR2 FQNEAQ, per germline. V lost 4 bases to trimming and J lost 4 bases, with 17 bases between them. This CDR3 spans 16 amino acids. The CDR3 is CASSWGGASEGNTIYF. The CDR3, as DNA: TGTGCCAGCAGCTGGGGGGGGGCCTCAGAGGGAAACACCATATATTTT.

The sample holds one count of this clone. The chain recombines TRBV29-1 with TRBJ2-2; TRBD2 is a possible D gene (5 bases). Germline V gene lookup returns CDR1 SQVTM and CDR2 ANQGSEA. V was pared by 3 bases and J by 0 bases, with 8 bases between. This CDR3 contains 14 residues. In nucleotides, the CDR3 is TGCAGCGTTGACGGACTCTCGAACACCGGGGAGCTGTTTTTT. Its translation: CSVDGLSNTGELFF.